The rows below give T cell receptor beta chains drawn from one sample of a study of cytomegalovirus exposure and HLA in healthy donors. Data came from immunoSEQ multiplex PCR; TCRdb stores just in-frame clones and leaves some out. The data contain 200,000 to 250,000 clones, about 81% of them singletons. The source material was PBMCs. The receptors were sampled from a woman aged 60-75 years in good health and CMV-seropositive. CDR3s include the opening cysteine and the closing phenylalanine or tryptophan. Fields, in order: V gene, clone size, J gene, D gene, CDR3 DNA, CDR3 protein. D genes are given only for firm matches. Rows give clone size only sometimes, using once, few, many, or a class for an expanded clone.

TRBV10-3	few	TRBJ2-7	TRBD1	TGTGCCATCAGACGGGACAGGGCCGGAGGCGAGCAGTACTTC	CAIRRDRAGGEQYF
TRBV19	-	TRBJ1-4	-	TGTGCCAGTAGTAACAGGGCGGGAGCTAATGAAAAACTGTTTTTT	CASSNRAGANEKLFF
TRBV6-5	-	TRBJ1-5	-	TGTGCCAGCAGTTACTCTGGTCCAGGTGGGAATCAGCCCCAGCATTTT	CASSYSGPGGNQPQHF
TRBV7-6	few	TRBJ2-3	-	TGTGCCAGCAGCTTAGCGCGGCGGGATACGCAGTATTTT	CASSLARRDTQYF
TRBV29-1	-	TRBJ1-5	-	TGCAGCGTCCGGGGGGGGAATAGCAATCAGCCCCAGCATTTT	CSVRGGNSNQPQHF
TRBV9	-	TRBJ2-1	-	TGTGCCAGCAGCGTATCGACGGCTAGCAATGAGCAGTTCTTC	CASSVSTASNEQFF
TRBV12-2	few	TRBJ1-5	-	TGTGCAAGTCGCTTAGGGGACAGGGACAATCAGCCCCAGCATTTT	CASRLGDRDNQPQHF
TRBV7-9	-	TRBJ2-5	-	TGTGCCAGCAGCTTAGGGACTCTGATAGAGAGGGAGACCCAGTACTTC	CASSLGTLIERETQYF
TRBV5-1	once	TRBJ2-5	-	TGCGCCAGCAGCTTCCCAGGGTCAGAAGAGACCCAGTACTTC	CASSFPGSEETQYF
TRBV10-3	-	TRBJ2-1	TRBD2	TGTGCCATCAGTCCCGCGGGAGAGGCCTACAATGAGCAGTTCTTC	CAISPAGEAYNEQFF
TRBV27	few	TRBJ2-1	-	TGTGCCAGCAGTTCGGACTCGACCTACAATGAGCAGTTCTTC	CASSSDSTYNEQFF
TRBV7-9	-	TRBJ1-3	-	TGTTCCAGCAGCTTAGTTAGTTCCTCTGGAAACACCATATATTTT	CSSSLVSSSGNTIYF
TRBV25-1	-	TRBJ1-5	-	TGTGCCAGCAGTGAGCTCGGGGACAATCAGCCCCAGCATTTT	CASSELGDNQPQHF
TRBV7-3	-	TRBJ2-2	TRBD1	TGTGCCAGCAGCAAGACAGGGGGCTTTACCGGGGAGCTGTTTTTT	CASSKTGGFTGELFF
TRBV19	-	TRBJ2-4	TRBD2	TGTGCCAGTGTAGATCCTAGCGGGTCCGCTGACATTCAGTACTTC	CASVDPSGSADIQYF
TRBV19	-	TRBJ2-6	-	TGTGCCAGTAGTATTGAGGGCCCTGGGGCCAACGTCCTGACTTTC	CASSIEGPGANVLTF
TRBV29-1	-	TRBJ2-1	-	TGCAGCCCCGACCCCACACACACAGGGAACAATGAGCAGTTCTTC	CSPDPTHTGNNEQFF
TRBV28	once	TRBJ2-3	-	TGTGCCAGCAGTCCCACGGTAGTTCCTTATACGCAGTATTTT	CASSPTVVPYTQYF
TRBV5-4	-	TRBJ2-2	-	TGTGCCAGCAGCTTGCAGATTAACACCGGGGAGCTGTTTTTT	CASSLQINTGELFF
TRBV2	-	TRBJ2-1	-	TGTGCCAGCAGCGGTCTAGGTGAGCAGTTCTTC	CASSGLGEQFF
TRBV7-2	-	TRBJ2-3	TRBD1	TGTGCCAGCAGCTTAGGAATCAGGGGGTCTAGCACAGATACGCAGTATTTT	CASSLGIRGSSTDTQYF
TRBV4-1	once	TRBJ2-1	-	TGCGCCAGCAGCCAGGGGGCCGGACTCAACTCCTACAATGAGCAGTTCTTC	CASSQGAGLNSYNEQFF
TRBV6-5	-	TRBJ2-1	-	TGTGCCAGCAACCTAGAGGAGTCCTTCTACAATGAGCAGTTCTTC	CASNLEESFYNEQFF
TRBV5-6	few	TRBJ2-1	-	TGTGCCAGCAGCTTCGGGACATACAATGAGCAGTTCTTC	CASSFGTYNEQFF
TRBV7-6	few	TRBJ2-7	-	TGTGCCAGCAGCTCCGTGGGGCAGGGGTGGACCCACGAGCAGTACTTC	CASSSVGQGWTHEQYF